One TCR beta chain is described in this entry. The antigen remains unidentified. Its ends do not fully match the called genes, so a read error is possible. CDR3 length: 14 amino acids. CDR1 is MNHNS, CDR2 SASEGT, per germline. A J-beta primer mix and a sample-barcoded 5' primer were used in a second PCR of about 7 to 11 cycles. A 12-random-nucleotide template-switch adaptor tagged each cDNA molecule. The yield of each sample was at least 3 million CDR3-containing paired-end reads. TCRdb reprocessed the 5' RACE reads with MiXCR, giving one entry per CDR3 protein. The sample has about 600,000 distinct CDR3 sequences, around 48% seen once. The data were obtained in a study of blood T cells in healthy people across ages. Overall study results and limits: PBMCs were not sorted, which prevented a conclusive comparison of naive versus antigen-experienced cells.

This chain links TRBV6-1 with TRBJ2-3, with no clear D. Sequencing was carried out using blood. The TCR sequence derives from an elderly man in good health. CDR3 loop: CASSGGRLTDTRYF. The DNA for the CDR3 is TGTGCCAGCAGTGGTGGCAGGCTCACAGATACGCGGTATTTT.